This T cell receptor beta chain stems from a study of identical twins. Study findings and constraints: Where out-of-frame alpha sequences were twin-shared, they showed excess low generation probability. Excess twin sharing in beta out-of-frame sequences was weaker. Memory repertoires lacked the insertion deficit that abundant cord blood beta clonotypes showed.

A universal primer binding site was introduced by template switching. The final cDNA contained unique molecular identifiers. Each CDR3 protein gets one entry after TCRdb re-called the 5' RACE reads with MiXCR. This sample carries hundreds of thousands of distinct CDR3 sequences, 5.5% to 6.5% of them seen once, and the ten largest clones take about 1.8%. Trimming pared 4 bases from V and 6 bases from J, leaving 16 bases between. The CDR3 extends over 15 amino acids. The germline CDR1 and CDR2 sequences are SGDLS and YYNGEE. This clonotype turned up a few times. Its specificity is unknown. The rearrangement joins TRBV9 to TRBJ2-2; D might be TRBD2 (5 bases). This TCR was recovered from a man younger than 35 in good health. Material for sequencing was naive T cells sorted from blood. The CDR3 DNA sequence: TGTGCCAGCAGCCCCTCTAGCAGTATCCCCGGGGAGCTGTTTTTT. Protein sequence: CASSPSSSIPGELFF.